This entry lists 13 T cell receptor beta chains sequenced from one sample in a study of regulatory T cells in long-lasting Graves disease. Described time point: newly diagnosed GD, antithyroid drugs for less than 3 months. With RNA extracted from PBMCs as input, the TCR library was made. Combining iRepertoire HTBI primers with Arm-PCR of CDR3 regions, the authors built TCR beta libraries. Via MiXCR, TCRdb re-called the multiplex PCR reads, giving one row per CDR3 protein. The table records approximately 490,000 distinct CDR3 sequences, about 16% of them present only once. The same specimen was also included in a second study, on T cells in Graves' hyperthyroidism and ophthalmopathy.

Sequencing used peripheral blood mononuclear cells (PBMCs), obtained at new diagnosis, from a patient treated with antithyroid drugs. All receptors derive from a man aged 35 to 55 with Graves disease.

This clonotype was detected only a few times. The V call is TRBV27, the J call TRBJ2-3, with no clear D. This CDR3 contains 16 residues. The germline gives CDR1 MNHEY, CDR2 SMNVEV (reference sequence). Trimming pared 4 bases from V and 2 bases from J, leaving 16 bases between. CDR3 nucleotide sequence: TGTGCCAGCAGTTCCCAGATATACGCGTACACAGATACGCAGTATTTT. It codes for CASSSQIYAYTDTQYF.

The chain joins TRBV2 to TRBJ1-2; D uncertain. The CDR3 consists of 13 residues. From germline, CDR1 is SNHLY and CDR2 FYNNEI. V lost 9 bases and J lost 8, with 19 bases in between. The CDR3 coding sequence is TGTGCCAGTAGTATAGGTTATCCGCAGGGCTACACCTTC. This encodes CASSIGYPQGYTF.

This clonotype was seen more than once but under ten times. This chain uses TRBV7-9 with TRBJ2-3, with D perhaps TRBD1 (7 bases). The CDR3 sequence is 16 residues long. Germline-derived CDR1 and CDR2 are SEHNR and FQNEAQ (reference sequence). Trimming took 1 base from V and 0 from J, leaving 11 bases between them. The CDR3 region has the DNA TGTGCCAGCAGCTTAGGTCCAGGGGGGAGCACAGATACGCAGTATTTT. This codes for CASSLGPGGSTDTQYF. Full variable domain (rest looked up from reference TRBV7-9 and TRBJ2-3): DTGVSQNPRHKITKRGQNVTFRCDPISEHNRLYWYRQTLGQGPEFLTYFQNEAQLEKSRLLSDRFSAERPKGSFSTLEIQRTEQGDSAMYLCASSLGPGGSTDTQYFGPGTRLTVL.

The rearrangement uses TRBV11-3 and TRBJ2-7; the D gene is possibly TRBD2 (6 bases). There are 15 residues in the CDR3. Between the trimmed V and J ends, which lost 2 bases and 5 bases, there was a span of 16 bases. CDR1 SGHNT and CDR2 YENEEA come from the germline V gene. Here the CDR3 DNA reads TGTGCCAGCAGCTTAATGACTAGAAGGTACGACGAGCAGTACTTC. Amino acids: CASSLMTRRYDEQYF.

The chain carries TRBV6-4 and TRBJ2-7; no clear D. V was clipped by 6 bases and J by 6 bases, with 15 bases between them. This CDR3 has 13 residues. Germline loops: CDR1 MRHNA, CDR2 SNTAGT. This CDR3 reads CASSLRRRFEQYF. DNA for the CDR3: TGTGCCAGCAGCCTGAGGCGGCGATTCGAGCAGTACTTC.

J is TRBJ2-7 and V is TRBV6-1; 8 positions agree with TRBD1. Germline CDR1 and CDR2: MNHNS and SASEGT. With 3 bases clipped from V and 2 bases from J, the junction kept 6 bases outside the gene matches. CDR3 length: 15 residues. Here the CDR3 DNA reads TGTGCCAGCAGTGAGTTGGGGACAGGCCCCTACGAGCAGTACTTC. This encodes CASSELGTGPYEQYF.

This sequence joins TRBV3-1 and TRBJ1-3, with unresolved D. The CDR3 contains 13 residues. CDR1 and CDR2 (germline): LGHDT, YNNKEL (reference sequence). The V end was cut by 3 bases, the J end by 4 bases, with 7 bases between. Written as DNA, the CDR3 is TGTGCCAGCAGCCATGACCCAGGAAACACCATATATTTT. Translating it yields CASSHDPGNTIYF.

This clonotype appeared many times. The rearrangement joins TRBV20-1 to TRBJ2-7; 11 nucleotides line up with TRBD2. V trimming: 7 bases; J trimming: 4 bases; junction bases outside the gene matches: 6. CDR1 DFQATT and CDR2 SNEGSKA come from the germline V gene (reference sequence). This CDR3 contains 13 residues. The CDR3 region is CSVSGTSGYEQYF. The CDR3 bases are TGCAGTGTAAGTGGGACTAGCGGTTACGAGCAGTACTTC.

This clonotype showed up just a few times. This chain uses TRBV7-2 with TRBJ2-7; 7 positions agree with TRBD2. V trimming: 5 bases; J trimming: 0 bases; junction bases outside the gene matches: 7. The V gene's germline CDR1 is SGHTA and CDR2 FQGNSA. The CDR3 consists of 15 residues. The CDR3 sequence: CASSHRTGGSYEQYF. DNA of the CDR3: TGTGCCAGCAGCCACCGGACGGGGGGCTCCTACGAGCAGTACTTC.

This clonotype occurred many times. This sequence joins TRBV7-2 and TRBJ1-2; 12 nucleotides match TRBD1. CDR3 length: 14 residues. Per the germline V gene, CDR1 is SGHTA and CDR2 is FQGNSA. J gave up 5 bases and V 4 bases, and 2 bases lay outside the gene matches. In DNA form, the CDR3 reads TGTGCCAGCAGCTGGGGACAGGGGGCGTATGGCTACACCTTC. Translated: CASSWGQGAYGYTF.

This clonotype came up many times. This chain uses TRBV12-3 or TRBV12-4 with TRBJ1-1; D perhaps matches TRBD1 (5 bases). V lost 2 bases to trimming and J lost 1 base, with 11 bases between them. This CDR3 has 15 residues. CDR3 sequence: CASSLYGGRNTEAFF. The CDR3 DNA follows: TGTGCCAGCAGTTTATATGGGGGTCGGAACACTGAAGCTTTCTTT.

This clonotype was recorded many times. This rearrangement joins TRBV28 to TRBJ1-5, with 7 bases identical to TRBD1. This CDR3 spans 14 amino acids. Trimming cost V 6 bases and J 3 bases; bases outside gene matches: 5. Germline loops: CDR1 MDHEN, CDR2 SYDVKM. This CDR3 reads CASRFQGDNQPQHF. The DNA for the CDR3 is TGTGCCAGCAGATTTCAGGGGGACAATCAGCCCCAGCATTTT.

The table lists this clonotype with a few counts. The rearrangement links TRBV28 to TRBJ2-1; D may be TRBD2 (6 bases). CDR3 length: 16 residues. Germline V gene data show CDR1 as MDHEN and CDR2 as SYDVKM. V shed 3 bases and J shed 3 bases, with 15 bases lying between them. The CDR3 here is CASSLAGLLRYNEQFF. CDR3 in DNA: TGTGCCAGCAGTTTGGCAGGACTACTTCGCTACAATGAGCAGTTCTTC.